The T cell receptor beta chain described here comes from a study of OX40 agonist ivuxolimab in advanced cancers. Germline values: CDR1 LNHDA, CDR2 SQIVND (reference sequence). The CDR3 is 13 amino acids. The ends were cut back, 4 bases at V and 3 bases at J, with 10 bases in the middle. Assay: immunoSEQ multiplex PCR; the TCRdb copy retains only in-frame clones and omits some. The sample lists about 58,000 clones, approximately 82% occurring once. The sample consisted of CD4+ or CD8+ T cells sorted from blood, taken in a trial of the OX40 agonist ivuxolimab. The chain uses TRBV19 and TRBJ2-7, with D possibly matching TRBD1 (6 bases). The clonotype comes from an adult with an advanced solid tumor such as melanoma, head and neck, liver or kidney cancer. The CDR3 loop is CASSKDRNYEQYF. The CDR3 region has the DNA TGTGCCAGTAGTAAGGACAGAAACTACGAGCAGTACTTC.